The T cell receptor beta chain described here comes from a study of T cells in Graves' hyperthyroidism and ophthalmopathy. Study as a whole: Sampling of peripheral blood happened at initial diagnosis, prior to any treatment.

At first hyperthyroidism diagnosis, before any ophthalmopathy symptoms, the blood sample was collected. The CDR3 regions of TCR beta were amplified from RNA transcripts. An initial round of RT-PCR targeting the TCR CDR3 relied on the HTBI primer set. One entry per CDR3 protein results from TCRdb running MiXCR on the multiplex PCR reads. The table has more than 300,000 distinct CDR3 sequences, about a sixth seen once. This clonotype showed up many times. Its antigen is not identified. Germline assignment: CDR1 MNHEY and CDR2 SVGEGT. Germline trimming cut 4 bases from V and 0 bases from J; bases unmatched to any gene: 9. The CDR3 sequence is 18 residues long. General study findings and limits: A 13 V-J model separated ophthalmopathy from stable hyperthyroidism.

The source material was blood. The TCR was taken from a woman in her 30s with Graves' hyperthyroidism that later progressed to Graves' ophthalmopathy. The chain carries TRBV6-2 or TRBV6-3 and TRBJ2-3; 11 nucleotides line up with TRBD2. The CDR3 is CASSFVVTSGASTDTQYF. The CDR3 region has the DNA TGTGCCAGCAGTTTCGTGGTGACTAGCGGGGCTAGCACAGATACGCAGTATTTT.